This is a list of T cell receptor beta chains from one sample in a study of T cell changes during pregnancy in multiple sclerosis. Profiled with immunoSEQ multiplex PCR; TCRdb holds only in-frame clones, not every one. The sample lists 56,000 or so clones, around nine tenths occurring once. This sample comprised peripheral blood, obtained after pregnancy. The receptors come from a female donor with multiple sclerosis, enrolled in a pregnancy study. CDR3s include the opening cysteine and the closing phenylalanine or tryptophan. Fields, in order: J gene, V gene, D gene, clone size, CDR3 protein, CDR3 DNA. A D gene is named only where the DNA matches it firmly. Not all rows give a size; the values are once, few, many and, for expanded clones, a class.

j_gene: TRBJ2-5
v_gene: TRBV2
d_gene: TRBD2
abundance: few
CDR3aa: CASSDGLAGGETQYF
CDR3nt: TGTGCCAGCAGTGACGGACTAGCGGGGGGGGAGACCCAGTACTTC

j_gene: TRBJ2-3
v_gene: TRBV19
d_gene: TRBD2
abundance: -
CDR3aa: CASSIGFQRGSWGDTQYF
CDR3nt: TGTGCCAGTAGTATAGGATTTCAGCGGGGGAGTTGGGGAGATACGCAGTATTTT

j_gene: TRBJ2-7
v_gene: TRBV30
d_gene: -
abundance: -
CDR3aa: CAWSPGHYEQYF
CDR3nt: TGTGCCTGGAGCCCGGGACACTACGAGCAGTACTTC

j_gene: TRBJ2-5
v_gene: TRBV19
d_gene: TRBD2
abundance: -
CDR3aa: CASSILHSGGEETQYF
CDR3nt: TGTGCCAGTAGTATCCTTCATAGCGGGGGGGAAGAGACCCAGTACTTC

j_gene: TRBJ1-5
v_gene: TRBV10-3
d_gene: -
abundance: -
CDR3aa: CAISDLPGGFGDQPQHF
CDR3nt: TGTGCCATCAGTGATCTCCCGGGGGGCTTCGGCGATCAGCCCCAGCATTTT

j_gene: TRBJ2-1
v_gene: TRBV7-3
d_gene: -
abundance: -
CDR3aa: CASSPPDRNEQFF
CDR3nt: TGTGCCAGCAGCCCACCCGACAGAAATGAGCAGTTCTTC

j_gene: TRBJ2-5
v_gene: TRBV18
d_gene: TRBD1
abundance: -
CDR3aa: CASSPGQVGQETQYF
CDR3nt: TGTGCCAGCTCACCTGGACAGGTTGGGCAAGAGACCCAGTACTTC

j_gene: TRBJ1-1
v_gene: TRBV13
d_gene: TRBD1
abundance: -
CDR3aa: CATLGQGRGNTEAFF
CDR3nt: TGTGCCACCCTAGGACAGGGGAGGGGAAACACTGAAGCTTTCTTT

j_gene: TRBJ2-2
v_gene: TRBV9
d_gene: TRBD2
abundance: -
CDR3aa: CASSVEGLAGFRTGELFF
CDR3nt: TGTGCCAGCAGCGTAGAAGGACTAGCGGGGTTTAGGACCGGGGAGCTGTTTTTT

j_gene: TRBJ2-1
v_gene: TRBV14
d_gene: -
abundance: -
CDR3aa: CASSPKMGTYNEQFF
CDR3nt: TGTGCCAGCAGCCCAAAGATGGGCACCTACAATGAGCAGTTCTTC

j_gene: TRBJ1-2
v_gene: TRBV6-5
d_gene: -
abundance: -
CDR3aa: CASSYGQFYGYTF
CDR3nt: TGTGCCAGCAGTTACGGACAGTTTTATGGCTACACCTTC

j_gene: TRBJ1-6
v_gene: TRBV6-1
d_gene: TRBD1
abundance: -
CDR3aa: CASSSTGENSPLHF
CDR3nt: TGTGCCAGCAGCAGTACAGGGGAGAATTCACCCCTCCACTTT

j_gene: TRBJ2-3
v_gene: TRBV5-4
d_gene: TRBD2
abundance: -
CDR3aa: CASSLAPSGYTDTQYF
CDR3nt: TGTGCCAGCAGCTTGGCCCCTAGCGGATACACAGATACGCAGTATTTT

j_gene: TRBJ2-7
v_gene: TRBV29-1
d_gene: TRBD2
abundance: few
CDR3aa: CSVEIGRGEQYF
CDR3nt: TGCAGCGTTGAAATTGGGAGGGGCGAGCAGTACTTC

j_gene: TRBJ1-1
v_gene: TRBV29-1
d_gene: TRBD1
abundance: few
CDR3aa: CSVERQGNTEAFF
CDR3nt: TGCAGCGTTGAACGACAGGGGAACACTGAAGCTTTCTTT

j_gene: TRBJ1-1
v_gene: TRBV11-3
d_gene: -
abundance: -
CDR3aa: CASSLVGGTEAFF
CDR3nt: TGTGCCAGCAGCTTAGTGGGGGGGACTGAAGCTTTCTTT

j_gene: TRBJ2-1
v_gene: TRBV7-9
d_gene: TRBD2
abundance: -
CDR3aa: CASSHPAGGLYNEQFF
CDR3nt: TGTGCCAGCAGTCATCCGGCGGGGGGCCTCTACAATGAGCAGTTCTTC

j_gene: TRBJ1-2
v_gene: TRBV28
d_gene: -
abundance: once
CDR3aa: CASSLSPRVGYTF
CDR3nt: TGTGCCAGCAGTTTAAGTCCGAGGGTTGGCTACACCTTC

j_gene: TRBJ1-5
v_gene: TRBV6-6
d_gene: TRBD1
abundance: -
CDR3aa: CASEGQVSNQPQHF
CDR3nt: TGTGCCAGCGAGGGACAGGTTAGCAATCAGCCCCAGCATTTT

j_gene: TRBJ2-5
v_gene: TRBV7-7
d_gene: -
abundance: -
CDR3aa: CALSGGRQETQYF
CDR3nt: TGTGCCCTATCGGGGGGCCGCCAAGAGACCCAGTACTTC

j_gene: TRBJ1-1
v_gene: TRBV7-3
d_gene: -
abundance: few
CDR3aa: CASSLIQGNTEAFF
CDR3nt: TGTGCCAGCAGCCTGATACAGGGGAACACTGAAGCTTTCTTT

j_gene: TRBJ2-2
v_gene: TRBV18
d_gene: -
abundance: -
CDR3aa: CASSLASTGELFF
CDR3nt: TGTGCCAGCTCTCTAGCATCCACCGGGGAGCTGTTTTTT

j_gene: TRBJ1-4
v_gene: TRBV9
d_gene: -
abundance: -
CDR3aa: CASSASVDEKLFF
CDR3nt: TGTGCCAGCAGCGCGTCAGTGGATGAAAAACTGTTTTTT

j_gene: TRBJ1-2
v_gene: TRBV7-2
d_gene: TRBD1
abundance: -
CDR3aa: CASSQGQGAGYTF
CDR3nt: TGTGCCAGCAGCCAGGGACAGGGAGCCGGCTACACCTTC

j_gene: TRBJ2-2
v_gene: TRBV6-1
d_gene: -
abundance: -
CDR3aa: CVAGVKNTGELFF
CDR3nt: TGTGTCGCAGGGGTGAAGAACACCGGGGAGCTGTTTTTT

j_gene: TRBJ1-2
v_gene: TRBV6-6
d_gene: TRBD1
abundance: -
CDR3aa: CASSYRDRVGGYTF
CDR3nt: TGTGCCAGCAGTTACCGGGACAGGGTCGGAGGCTACACCTTC

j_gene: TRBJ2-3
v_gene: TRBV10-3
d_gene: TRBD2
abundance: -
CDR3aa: CAISLASGGSDTQYF
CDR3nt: TGTGCCATCAGCCTTGCTAGCGGGGGGTCAGATACGCAGTATTTT

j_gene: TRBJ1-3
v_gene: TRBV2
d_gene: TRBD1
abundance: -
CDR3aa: CASRTGQYHGNTIYF
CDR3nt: TGTGCCAGCAGGACGGGACAGTATCATGGAAACACCATATATTTT

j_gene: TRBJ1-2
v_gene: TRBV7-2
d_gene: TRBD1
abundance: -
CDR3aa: CASSRSGTGGYGYTF
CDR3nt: TGTGCCAGCAGCCGATCCGGGACAGGGGGCTATGGCTACACCTTC

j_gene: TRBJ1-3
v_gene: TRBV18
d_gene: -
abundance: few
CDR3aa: CASHRESFSGNTIYF
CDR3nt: TGTGCCAGCCACAGGGAGTCATTCTCTGGAAACACCATATATTTT

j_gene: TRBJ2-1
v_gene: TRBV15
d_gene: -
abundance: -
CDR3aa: CATSRDLGTGGPTYNEQFF
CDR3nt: TGTGCCACCAGCAGAGATCTGGGAACCGGGGGACCAACCTACAATGAGCAGTTCTTC

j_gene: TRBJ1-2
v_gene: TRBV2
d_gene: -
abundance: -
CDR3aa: CASSGSVNYGYTF
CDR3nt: TGTGCCAGCAGTGGTTCGGTTAACTATGGCTACACCTTC

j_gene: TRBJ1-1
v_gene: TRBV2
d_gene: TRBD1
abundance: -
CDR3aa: CASSERQGATEAFF
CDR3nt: TGTGCCAGCAGTGAACGACAGGGGGCCACTGAAGCTTTCTTT

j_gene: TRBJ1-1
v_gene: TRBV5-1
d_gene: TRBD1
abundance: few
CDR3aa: CASSPGTGTMNTEAFF
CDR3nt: TGCGCCAGCAGCCCCGGGACAGGGACCATGAACACTGAAGCTTTCTTT

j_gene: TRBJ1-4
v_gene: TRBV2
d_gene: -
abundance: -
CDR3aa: CASSEWQSKLFF
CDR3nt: TGTGCCAGCAGTGAGTGGCAATCAAAACTGTTTTTT

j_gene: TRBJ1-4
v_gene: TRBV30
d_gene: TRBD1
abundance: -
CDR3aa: CAWSATGGGVEKLFF
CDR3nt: TGTGCCTGGAGTGCGACAGGGGGTGGAGTTGAAAAACTGTTTTTT

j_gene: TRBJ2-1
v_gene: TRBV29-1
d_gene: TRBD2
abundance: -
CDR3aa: CSVATLGTSKSSYNEQFF
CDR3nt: TGCAGCGTTGCAACTCTCGGGACTAGCAAGAGCTCCTACAATGAGCAGTTCTTC